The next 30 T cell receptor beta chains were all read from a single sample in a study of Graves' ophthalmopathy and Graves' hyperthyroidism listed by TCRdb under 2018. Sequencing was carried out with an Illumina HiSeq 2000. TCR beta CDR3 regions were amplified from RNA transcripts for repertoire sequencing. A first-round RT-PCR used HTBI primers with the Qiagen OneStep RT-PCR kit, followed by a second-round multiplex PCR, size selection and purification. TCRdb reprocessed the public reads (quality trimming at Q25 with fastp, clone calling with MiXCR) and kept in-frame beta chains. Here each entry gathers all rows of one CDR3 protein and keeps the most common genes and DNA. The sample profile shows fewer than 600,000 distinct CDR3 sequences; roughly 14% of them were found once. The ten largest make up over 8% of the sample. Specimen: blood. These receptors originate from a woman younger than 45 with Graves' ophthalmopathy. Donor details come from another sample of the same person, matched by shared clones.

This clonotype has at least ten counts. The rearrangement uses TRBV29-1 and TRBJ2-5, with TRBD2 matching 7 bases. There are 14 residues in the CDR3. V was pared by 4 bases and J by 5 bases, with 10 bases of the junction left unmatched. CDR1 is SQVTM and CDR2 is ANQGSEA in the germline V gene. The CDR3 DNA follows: TGCAGCGTTGGACGGGAGGCTGCTGGGGAGACCCAGTACTTC. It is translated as CSVGREAAGETQYF. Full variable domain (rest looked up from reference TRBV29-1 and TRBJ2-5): SAVISQKPSRDICQRGTSLTIQCQVDSQVTMMFWYRQQPGQSLTLIATANQGSEATYESGFVIDKFPISRPNLTFSTLTVSNMSPEDSSIYLCSVGREAAGETQYFGPGTRLLVL.

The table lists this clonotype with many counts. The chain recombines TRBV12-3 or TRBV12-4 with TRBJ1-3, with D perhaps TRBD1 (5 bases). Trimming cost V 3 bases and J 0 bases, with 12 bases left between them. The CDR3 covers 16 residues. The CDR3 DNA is TGTGCCAGCAGTTTCGCCAGGGCCTCCTCTGGAAACACCATATATTTT. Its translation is CASSFARASSGNTIYF.

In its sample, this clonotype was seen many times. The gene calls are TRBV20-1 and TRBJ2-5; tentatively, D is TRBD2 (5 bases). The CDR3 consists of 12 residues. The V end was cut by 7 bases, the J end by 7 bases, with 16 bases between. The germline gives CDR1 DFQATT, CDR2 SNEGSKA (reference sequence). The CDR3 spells CSDGKREGTQYF. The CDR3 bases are TGCAGTGACGGAAAACGAGAGGGGACCCAGTACTTC.

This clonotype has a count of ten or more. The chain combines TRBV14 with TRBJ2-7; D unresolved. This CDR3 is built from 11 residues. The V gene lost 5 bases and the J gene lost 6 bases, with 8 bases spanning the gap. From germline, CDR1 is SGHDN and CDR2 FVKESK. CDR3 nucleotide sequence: TGTGCCAGCAGCTCCCGAGGCGAGCAGTACTTC. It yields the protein CASSSRGEQYF.

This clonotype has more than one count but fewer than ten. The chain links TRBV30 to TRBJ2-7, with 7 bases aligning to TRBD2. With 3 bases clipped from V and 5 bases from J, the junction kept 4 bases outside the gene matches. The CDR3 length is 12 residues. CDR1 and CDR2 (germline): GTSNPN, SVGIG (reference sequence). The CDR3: CAWSPGLNEQYF. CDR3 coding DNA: TGTGCCTGGAGCCCGGGACTAAACGAGCAGTACTTC.

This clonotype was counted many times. DNA for the CDR3: TGCGCCAGCAGCTCGTCCGGGACGGTATATGGCTACACCTTC. It encodes CASSSSGTVYGYTF. This rearrangement joins TRBV5-1 to TRBJ1-2, with a tentative D call TRBD1 (5 bases). The CDR3 is made up of 14 amino acids. Deletions cut 3 bases from V and 5 bases from J, with 14 bases between. Germline loops: CDR1 SGHRS, CDR2 YFSETQ.

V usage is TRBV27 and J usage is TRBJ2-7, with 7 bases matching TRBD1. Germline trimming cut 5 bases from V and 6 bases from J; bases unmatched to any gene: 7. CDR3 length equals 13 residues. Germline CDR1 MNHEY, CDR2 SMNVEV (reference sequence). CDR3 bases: TGTGCCAGCAGTACCCGGACAGGTGGCGAGCAGTACTTC. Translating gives CASSTRTGGEQYF.

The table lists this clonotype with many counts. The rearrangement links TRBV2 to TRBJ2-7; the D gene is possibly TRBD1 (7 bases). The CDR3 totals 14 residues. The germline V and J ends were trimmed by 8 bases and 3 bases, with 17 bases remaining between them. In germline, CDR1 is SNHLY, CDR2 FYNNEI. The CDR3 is CASYDRAGIYEQYF. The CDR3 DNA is TGTGCCAGCTACGACAGGGCGGGAATCTACGAGCAGTACTTC. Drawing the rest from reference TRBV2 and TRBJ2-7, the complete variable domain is EPEVTQTPSHQVTQMGQEVILRCVPISNHLYFYWYRQILGQKVEFLVSFYNNEISEKSEIFDDQFSVERPDGSNFTLKIRSTKLEDSAMYFCASYDRAGIYEQYFGPGTRLTVT.

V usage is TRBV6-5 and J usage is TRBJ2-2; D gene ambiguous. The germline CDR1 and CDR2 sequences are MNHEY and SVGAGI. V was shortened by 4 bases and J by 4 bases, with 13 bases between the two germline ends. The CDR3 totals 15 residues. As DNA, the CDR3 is TGTGCCAGCAGTTGGGTGTCTTCTGGCACCGGGGAGCTGTTTTTT. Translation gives CASSWVSSGTGELFF.

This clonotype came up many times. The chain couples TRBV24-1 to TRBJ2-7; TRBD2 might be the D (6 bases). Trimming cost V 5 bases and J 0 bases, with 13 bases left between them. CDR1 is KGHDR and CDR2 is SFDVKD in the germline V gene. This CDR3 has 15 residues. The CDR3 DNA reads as TGTGCCACCAGTGGCCCGGGGGAGAGCTCCTACGAGCAGTACTTC. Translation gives CATSGPGESSYEQYF.

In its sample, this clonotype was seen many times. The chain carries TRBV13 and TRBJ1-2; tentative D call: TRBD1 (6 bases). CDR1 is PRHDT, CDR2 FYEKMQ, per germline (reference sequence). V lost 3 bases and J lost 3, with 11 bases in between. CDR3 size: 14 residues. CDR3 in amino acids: CASSFLGQDYGYTF. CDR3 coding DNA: TGTGCCAGCAGCTTCTTGGGACAAGACTATGGCTACACCTTC.

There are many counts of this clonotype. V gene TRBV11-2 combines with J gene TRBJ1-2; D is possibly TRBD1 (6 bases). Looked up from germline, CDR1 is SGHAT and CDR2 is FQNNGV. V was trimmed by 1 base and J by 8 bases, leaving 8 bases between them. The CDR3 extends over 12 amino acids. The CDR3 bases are TGTGCCAGCAGCTTAGTGGGGGCCGGCTACACCTTC. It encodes CASSLVGAGYTF.

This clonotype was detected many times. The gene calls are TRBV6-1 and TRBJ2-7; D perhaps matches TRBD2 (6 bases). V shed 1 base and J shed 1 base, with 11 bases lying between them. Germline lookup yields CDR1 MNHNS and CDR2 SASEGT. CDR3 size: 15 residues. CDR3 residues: CASSEDQAGSYEQYF. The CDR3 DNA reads TGTGCCAGCAGTGAAGATCAGGCGGGGTCCTACGAGCAGTACTTC.

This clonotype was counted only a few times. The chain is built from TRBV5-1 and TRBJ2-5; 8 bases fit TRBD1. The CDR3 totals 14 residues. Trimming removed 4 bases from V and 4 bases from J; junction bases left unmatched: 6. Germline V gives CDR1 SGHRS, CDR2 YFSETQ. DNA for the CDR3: TGCGCCAGCAGCCTGGGACAGGACGGAGAGACCCAGTACTTC. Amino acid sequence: CASSLGQDGETQYF.

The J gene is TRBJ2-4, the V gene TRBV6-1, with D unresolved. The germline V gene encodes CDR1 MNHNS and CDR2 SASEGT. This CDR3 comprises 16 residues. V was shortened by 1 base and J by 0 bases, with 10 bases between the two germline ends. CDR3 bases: TGTGCCAGCAGTGAAGAATGGGAAGGAGCCAAAAACATTCAGTACTTC. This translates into CASSEEWEGAKNIQYF.

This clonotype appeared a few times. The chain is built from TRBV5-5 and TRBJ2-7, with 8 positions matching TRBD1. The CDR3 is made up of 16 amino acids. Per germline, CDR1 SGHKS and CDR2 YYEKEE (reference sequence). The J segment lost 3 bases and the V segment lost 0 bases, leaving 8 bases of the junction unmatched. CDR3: CASSLVGTGPFYEQYF. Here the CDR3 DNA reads TGTGCCAGCAGCTTGGTCGGGACAGGACCCTTCTACGAGCAGTACTTC.

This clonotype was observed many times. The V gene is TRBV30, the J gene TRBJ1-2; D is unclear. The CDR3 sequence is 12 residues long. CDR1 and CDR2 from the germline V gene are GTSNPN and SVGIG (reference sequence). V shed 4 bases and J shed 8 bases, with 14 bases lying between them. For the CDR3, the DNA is TGTGCCTGGATTACAAAGCAGCGAGGCTACACCTTC. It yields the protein CAWITKQRGYTF.

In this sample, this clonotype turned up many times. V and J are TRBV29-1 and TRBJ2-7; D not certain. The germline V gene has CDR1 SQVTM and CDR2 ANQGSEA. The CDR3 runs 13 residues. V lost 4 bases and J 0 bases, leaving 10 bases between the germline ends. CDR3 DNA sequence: TGCAGCGTTGTATCGACGGCCTCCTACGAGCAGTACTTC. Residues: CSVVSTASYEQYF.

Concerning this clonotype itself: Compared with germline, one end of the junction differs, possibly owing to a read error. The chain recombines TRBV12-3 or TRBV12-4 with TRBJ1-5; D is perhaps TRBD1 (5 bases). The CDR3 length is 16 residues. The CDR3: CASSRRGQGSNQPKHF. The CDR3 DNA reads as TGTGCCAGCAGTCGACGAGGGCAGGGAAGCAATCAGCCCAAGCATTTT.

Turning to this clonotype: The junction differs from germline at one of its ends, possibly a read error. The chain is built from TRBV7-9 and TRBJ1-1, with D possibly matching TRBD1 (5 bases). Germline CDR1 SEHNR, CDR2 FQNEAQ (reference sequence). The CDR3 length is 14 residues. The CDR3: CASSFGTENTESFF. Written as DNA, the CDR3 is TGTGCCAGCAGCTTCGGGACGGAGAACACTGAATCTTTCTTT.

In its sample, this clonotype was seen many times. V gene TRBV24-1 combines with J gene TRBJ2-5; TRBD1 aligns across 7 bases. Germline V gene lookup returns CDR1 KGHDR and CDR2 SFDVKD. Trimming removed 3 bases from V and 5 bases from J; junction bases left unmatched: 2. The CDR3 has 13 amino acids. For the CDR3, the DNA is TGTGCCACCAGTGATCCGACAGGGGAGACCCAGTACTTC. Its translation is CATSDPTGETQYF.

The DNA of the CDR3 is TGCGCCAGCAGCTTGGCCCCCGGGGGCTCCTACGAGCAGTACTTC. Translated: CASSLAPGGSYEQYF. This rearrangement joins TRBV5-1 to TRBJ2-7, with D perhaps TRBD2 (6 bases). V dropped 0 bases and J dropped 0 bases, with 10 bases sitting between them. This CDR3 is built from 15 residues. Germline assignment: CDR1 SGHRS and CDR2 YFSETQ.

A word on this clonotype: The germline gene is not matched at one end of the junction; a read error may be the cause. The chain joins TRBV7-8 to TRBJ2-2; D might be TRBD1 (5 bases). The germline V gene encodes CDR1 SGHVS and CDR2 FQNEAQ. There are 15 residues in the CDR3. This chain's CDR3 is CASILVGRGTGELFF. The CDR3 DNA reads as TGTGCCAGCATCTTAGTGGGGCGAGGCACCGGGGAGCTGTTTTTT.

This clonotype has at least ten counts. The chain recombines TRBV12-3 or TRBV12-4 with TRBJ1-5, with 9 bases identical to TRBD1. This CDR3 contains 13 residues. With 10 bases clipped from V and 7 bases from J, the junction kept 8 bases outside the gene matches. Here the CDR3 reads CATTTGGGQPQHF. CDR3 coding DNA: TGTGCCACCACCACAGGGGGCGGACAGCCCCAGCATTTT.

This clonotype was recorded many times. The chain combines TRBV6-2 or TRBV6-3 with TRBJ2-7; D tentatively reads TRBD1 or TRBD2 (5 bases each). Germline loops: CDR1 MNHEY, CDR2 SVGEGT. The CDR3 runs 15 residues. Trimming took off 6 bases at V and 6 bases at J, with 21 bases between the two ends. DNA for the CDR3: TGTGCCAGCAGCCGGACTTCATCCGGGGACGGCGAGCAGTACTTC. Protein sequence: CASSRTSSGDGEQYF.

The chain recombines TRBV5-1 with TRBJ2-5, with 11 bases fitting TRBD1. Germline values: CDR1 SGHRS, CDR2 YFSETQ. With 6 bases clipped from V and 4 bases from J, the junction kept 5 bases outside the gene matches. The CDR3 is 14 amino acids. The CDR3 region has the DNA TGCGCCAGCACCCCCGGGACAGGGGGAGAGACCCAGTACTTC. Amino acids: CASTPGTGGETQYF.

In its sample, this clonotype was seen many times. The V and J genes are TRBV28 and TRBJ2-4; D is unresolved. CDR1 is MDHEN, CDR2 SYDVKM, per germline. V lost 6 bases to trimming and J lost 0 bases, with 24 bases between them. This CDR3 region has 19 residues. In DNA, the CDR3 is TGTGCCAGCAGAACACTGGGCAGAACTATTCATCTAGCCAAAAACATTCAGTACTTC. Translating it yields CASRTLGRTIHLAKNIQYF.

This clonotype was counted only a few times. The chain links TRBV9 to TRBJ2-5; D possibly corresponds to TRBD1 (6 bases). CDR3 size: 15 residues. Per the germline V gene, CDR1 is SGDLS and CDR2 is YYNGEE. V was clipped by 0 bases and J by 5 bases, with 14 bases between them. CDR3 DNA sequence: TGTGCCAGCAGCGTAGGTCCCGGGACATCGGAGACCCAGTACTTC. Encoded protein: CASSVGPGTSETQYF.

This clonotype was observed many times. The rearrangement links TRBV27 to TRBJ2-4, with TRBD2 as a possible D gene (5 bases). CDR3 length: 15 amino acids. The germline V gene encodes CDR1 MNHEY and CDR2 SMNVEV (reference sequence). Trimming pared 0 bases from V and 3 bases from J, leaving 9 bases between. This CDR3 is CASSLSTSGKNIQYF. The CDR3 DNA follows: TGTGCCAGCAGTTTATCGACCAGCGGCAAAAACATTCAGTACTTC.

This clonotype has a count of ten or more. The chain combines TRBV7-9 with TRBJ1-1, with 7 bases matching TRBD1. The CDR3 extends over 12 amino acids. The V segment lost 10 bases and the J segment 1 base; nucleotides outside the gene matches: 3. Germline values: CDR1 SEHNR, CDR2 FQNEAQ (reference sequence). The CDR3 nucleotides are TGTGCCATCAGGGGGGGGAACACTGAAGCTTTCTTT. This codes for CAIRGGNTEAFF.